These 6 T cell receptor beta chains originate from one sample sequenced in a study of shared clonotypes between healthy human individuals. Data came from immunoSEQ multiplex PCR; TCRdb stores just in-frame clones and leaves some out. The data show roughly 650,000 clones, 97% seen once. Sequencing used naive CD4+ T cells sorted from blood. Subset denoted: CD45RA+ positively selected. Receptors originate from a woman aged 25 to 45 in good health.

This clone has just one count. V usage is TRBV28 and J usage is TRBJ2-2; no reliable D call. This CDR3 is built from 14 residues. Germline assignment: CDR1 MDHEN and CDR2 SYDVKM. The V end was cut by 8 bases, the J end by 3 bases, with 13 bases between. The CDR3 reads CASHAHGHTGELFF. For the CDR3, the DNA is TGTGCCAGCCACGCACATGGCCACACCGGGGAGCTGTTTTTT.

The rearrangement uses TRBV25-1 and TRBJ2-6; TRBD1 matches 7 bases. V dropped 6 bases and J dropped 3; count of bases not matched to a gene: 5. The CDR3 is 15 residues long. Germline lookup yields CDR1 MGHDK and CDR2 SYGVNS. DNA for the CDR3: TGTGCCAGCAGCGACAGGGTCAGTGGGGCCAACGTCCTGACTTTC. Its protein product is CASSDRVSGANVLTF.

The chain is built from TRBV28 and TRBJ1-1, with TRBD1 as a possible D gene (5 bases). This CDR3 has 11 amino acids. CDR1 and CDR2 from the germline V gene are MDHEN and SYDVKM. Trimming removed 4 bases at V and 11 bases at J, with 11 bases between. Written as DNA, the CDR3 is TGTGCCAGCAGTTCGGGGCTGGTTGCTTTCTTT. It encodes CASSSGLVAFF.

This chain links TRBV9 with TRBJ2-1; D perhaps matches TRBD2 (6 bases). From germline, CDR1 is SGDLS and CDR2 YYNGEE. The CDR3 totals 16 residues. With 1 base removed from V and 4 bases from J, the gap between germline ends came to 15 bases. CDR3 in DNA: TGTGCCAGCAGCGTACTAGGACTACCGACGTACAATGAGCAGTTCTTC. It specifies CASSVLGLPTYNEQFF.

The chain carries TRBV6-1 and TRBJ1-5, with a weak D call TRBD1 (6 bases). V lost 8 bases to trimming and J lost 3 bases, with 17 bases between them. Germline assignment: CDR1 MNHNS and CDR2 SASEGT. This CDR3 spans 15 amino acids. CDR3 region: CASALTGIDNQPQHF. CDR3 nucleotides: TGTGCCAGCGCTCTGACAGGAATAGACAATCAGCCCCAGCATTTT.

CDR3 region: CASSGLINNEQFF. CDR3 sequence (DNA): TGTGCCAGCAGTGGACTCATAAACAATGAGCAGTTCTTC. The chain employs TRBV6-1 and TRBJ2-1; no firm D call. CDR1 and CDR2 from the germline V gene are MNHNS and SASEGT. This CDR3 is 13 amino acids long. V lost 4 bases, J lost 5 bases, and 9 bases lay in between.